A selection of T cell receptor beta chains follows, all from one sample in a study of identical twins. TCRdb recomputed calls from the 5' RACE reads with MiXCR, one row per CDR3 protein. Here the sample spans about 470,000 distinct CDR3 sequences, 24% being singletons. These data were likewise used in another study, on T cells expressing NK-cell markers.

Sequenced sample: CD4+ T cells sorted from blood. The origin of the receptors is a woman under 30 in good health. CDR3s include the opening cysteine and the closing phenylalanine or tryptophan. A D gene is named only where the DNA matches it firmly. The size entry is marked missing in some rows and otherwise reads once, few, many or a size class.

D gene	clone size	V gene	J gene	CDR3 protein	CDR3 DNA
NA	NA	TRBV5-1	TRBJ1-4	CASARQATNEKLFF	TGCGCCAGCGCGAGACAGGCAACTAATGAAAAACTGTTTTTT
NA	NA	TRBV18	TRBJ2-7	CASSRKDPSYEQYF	TGTGCCAGCTCACGAAAAGACCCTTCCTACGAGCAGTACTTC
NA	few	TRBV20-1	TRBJ2-1	CSASHLGGPNEQFF	TGCAGTGCTAGTCATCTAGGGGGGCCCAATGAGCAGTTCTTC
TRBD2	few	TRBV7-2	TRBJ2-2	CASSLLGLAPGELFF	TGTGCCAGCAGCTTGCTGGGACTAGCCCCCGGGGAGCTGTTTTTT
NA	NA	TRBV12-3/TRBV12-4	TRBJ2-2	CASRLSAGELFF	TGTGCCAGCAGACTATCGGCCGGGGAGCTGTTTTTT
TRBD1	few	TRBV12-3/TRBV12-4	TRBJ2-5	CASSFPPGQGKTQYF	TGTGCCAGCAGTTTCCCCCCGGGACAGGGAAAGACCCAGTACTTC
NA	NA	TRBV5-4	TRBJ2-3	CASSSDPIMSTDTQYF	TGTGCCAGCAGCTCCGACCCTATCATGTCGACAGATACGCAGTATTTT
TRBD2	NA	TRBV18	TRBJ2-1	CASSSTSGVNNEQFF	TGTGCCAGCTCCTCGACTAGCGGGGTCAACAATGAGCAGTTCTTC
TRBD2	NA	TRBV3-1	TRBJ2-3	CASSPGLAGTMDTQYF	TGTGCCAGCAGCCCTGGACTAGCGGGGACAATGGATACGCAGTATTTT
NA	few	TRBV7-2	TRBJ2-7	CASSLVAVGSYEQYF	TGTGCCAGCAGCTTAGTAGCGGTTGGCTCCTACGAGCAGTACTTC
TRBD1	NA	TRBV10-2	TRBJ2-2	CASSEQAGTGTGELFF	TGCGCCAGCAGTGAACAGGCCGGGACAGGGACCGGGGAGCTGTTTTTT
TRBD1	NA	TRBV4-3	TRBJ2-2	CASSQSTGINTGELFF	TGCGCCAGCAGCCAATCGACAGGGATAAACACCGGGGAGCTGTTTTTT
NA	many	TRBV7-2	TRBJ2-6	CASSLASSGANVLTF	TGTGCCAGCAGCTTAGCCAGCTCTGGGGCCAACGTCCTGACTTTC
TRBD2	few	TRBV7-9	TRBJ2-1	CASPSGRETEQFF	TGTGCCAGTCCTAGCGGCCGAGAAACTGAGCAGTTCTTC
NA	once	TRBV10-3	TRBJ1-1	CATGDTGLRTEAFF	TGTGCCACAGGGGATACGGGGTTACGCACTGAAGCTTTCTTT
NA	few	TRBV12-3/TRBV12-4	TRBJ2-5	CASSFNERETQYF	TGTGCCAGCAGTTTTAATGAGAGGGAGACCCAGTACTTC
TRBD2	NA	TRBV7-9	TRBJ2-1	CASSLRSGVSSYNEQFF	TGTGCCAGCAGCTTACGGAGCGGGGTGAGCTCCTACAATGAGCAGTTCTTC
NA	once	TRBV6-2/TRBV6-3	TRBJ2-7	CASSYYLGSYEQYF	TGTGCCAGCAGTTACTACCTCGGCTCCTACGAGCAGTACTTC
NA	NA	TRBV20-1	TRBJ2-1	CSVRGRALNEQFF	TGCAGTGTGAGGGGGAGGGCTTTAAATGAGCAGTTCTTC
NA	NA	TRBV2	TRBJ2-3	CASDAITDTQYF	TGTGCCAGCGACGCAATCACAGATACGCAGTATTTT
NA	few	TRBV6-5	TRBJ1-2	CASSYSSGSEGYTF	TGTGCCAGCAGTTACTCGTCAGGGAGTGAAGGCTACACCTTC
NA	NA	TRBV12-3/TRBV12-4	TRBJ2-3	CASKGGSLGPQYF	TGTGCCAGCAAGGGGGGCAGCCTAGGACCGCAGTATTTT
TRBD1	few	TRBV15	TRBJ2-7	CATSRDGQGAYEQYF	TGTGCCACCAGCAGAGATGGGCAGGGGGCCTACGAGCAGTACTTC
NA	NA	TRBV10-3	TRBJ2-3	CATGTVKDTQYF	TGTGCCACCGGGACTGTCAAAGATACGCAGTATTTT
NA	NA	TRBV5-1	TRBJ2-2	CASSMGQSNTGELFF	TGCGCCAGCAGCATGGGACAATCGAACACCGGGGAGCTGTTTTTT
TRBD1	NA	TRBV20-1	TRBJ2-5	CSARGQSETQYF	TGCAGTGCTAGGGGACAGAGCGAGACCCAGTACTTC
TRBD1	NA	TRBV20-1	TRBJ2-1	CSASNRGQYNEQFF	TGCAGTGCTAGCAACAGGGGCCAGTACAATGAGCAGTTCTTC
NA	NA	TRBV5-1	TRBJ2-2	CASSFEGAGELFF	TGCGCCAGCAGCTTTGAAGGAGCCGGGGAGCTGTTTTTT
NA	NA	TRBV6-6	TRBJ2-1	CASSKSTNEQFF	TGTGCCAGCAGCAAATCAACTAACGAGCAGTTCTTC
NA	few	TRBV28	TRBJ1-5	CASSSLYSNQPQHF	TGTGCCAGCAGTTCCTTATATAGCAATCAGCCCCAGCATTTT
TRBD2	few	TRBV7-2	TRBJ2-1	CASSSSGRSFF	TGTGCCAGCAGCTCTAGCGGGAGAAGTTTCTTC
TRBD2	NA	TRBV5-1	TRBJ2-3	CASSLELAVDTQYF	TGCGCCAGCAGCTTGGAACTAGCGGTGGATACGCAGTATTTT
NA	NA	TRBV18	TRBJ2-7	CASSPFSDYEQYF	TGTGCCAGCTCACCTTTCAGCGACTACGAGCAGTACTTC